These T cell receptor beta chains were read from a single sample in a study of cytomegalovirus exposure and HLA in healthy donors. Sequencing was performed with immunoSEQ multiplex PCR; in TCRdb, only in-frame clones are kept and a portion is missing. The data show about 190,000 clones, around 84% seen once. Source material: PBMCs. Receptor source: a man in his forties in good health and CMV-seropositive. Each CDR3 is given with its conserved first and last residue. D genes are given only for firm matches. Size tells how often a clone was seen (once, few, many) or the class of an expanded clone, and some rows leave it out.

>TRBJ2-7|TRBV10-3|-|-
CAISVAATSYEQYF
TGTGCCATCAGCGTAGCGGCAACCTCCTACGAGCAGTACTTC
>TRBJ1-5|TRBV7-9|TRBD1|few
CASSFGQDQPQHF
TGTGCCAGCAGCTTCGGACAGGATCAGCCCCAGCATTTT
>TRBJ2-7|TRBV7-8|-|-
CASSLSTYEQYF
TGTGCCAGCAGCTTAAGTACGTACGAGCAGTACTTC
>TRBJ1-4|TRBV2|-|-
CASTPPSANEKLFF
TGTGCCAGCACTCCGCCTTCGGCTAATGAAAAACTGTTTTTT
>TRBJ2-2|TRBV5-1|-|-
CASSQTNTGELFF
TGCGCCAGCAGTCAGACGAACACCGGGGAGCTGTTTTTT
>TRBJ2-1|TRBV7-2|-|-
CASSLGTGTYNEQFF
TGTGCCAGCAGCTTAGGGACTGGAACCTACAATGAGCAGTTCTTC
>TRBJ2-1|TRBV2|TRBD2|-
CASLLRLAGGPNEQFF
TGTGCCAGTCTGCTCAGGCTAGCGGGAGGTCCCAATGAGCAGTTCTTC
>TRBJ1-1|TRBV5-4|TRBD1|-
CASSQDVAGGTEAFF
TGTGCCAGCAGCCAAGATGTGGCAGGGGGAACTGAAGCTTTCTTT
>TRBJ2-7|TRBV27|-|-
CASSWKGTYYEQYF
TGTGCCAGCAGTTGGAAGGGGACATACTACGAGCAGTACTTC
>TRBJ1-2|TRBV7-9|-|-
CASSLDTTGPYGYTF
TGTGCCAGCAGCTTAGACACTACAGGGCCCTATGGCTACACCTTC
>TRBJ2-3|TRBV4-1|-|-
CASSPDALLATDTQYF
TGCGCCAGCAGCCCAGACGCCTTACTCGCCACAGATACGCAGTATTTT
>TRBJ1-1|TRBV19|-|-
CASSIGQLNTEAFF
TGTGCCAGTAGTATCGGACAGCTGAACACTGAAGCTTTCTTT
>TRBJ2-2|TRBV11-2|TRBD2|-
CASTPWGTSLSGELFF
TGTGCCAGCACCCCTTGGGGGACTAGTCTTTCCGGGGAGCTGTTTTTT
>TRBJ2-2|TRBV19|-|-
CASREIRAKDTGELFF
TGTGCCAGTAGGGAGATTCGAGCCAAGGACACCGGGGAGCTGTTTTTT
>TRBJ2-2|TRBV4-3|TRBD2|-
CASSQDSELAGVGTGELFF
TGCGCCAGCAGCCAAGATTCGGAACTAGCGGGAGTTGGGACCGGGGAGCTGTTTTTT
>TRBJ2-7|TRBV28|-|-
CASSLSGNEQYF
TGTGCCAGCAGTTTATCGGGGAACGAGCAGTACTTC
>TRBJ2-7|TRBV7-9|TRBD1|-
CASSFGTDYEQYF
TGTGCCAGCAGCTTCGGGACAGATTACGAGCAGTACTTC
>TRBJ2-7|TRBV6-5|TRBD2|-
CASSYEASGGYEQYF
TGTGCCAGCAGTTACGAGGCTAGCGGGGGGTATGAGCAGTACTTC
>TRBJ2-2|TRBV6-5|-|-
CASQIGGLNTGELFF
TGTGCCAGCCAGATAGGAGGCTTGAACACCGGGGAGCTGTTTTTT
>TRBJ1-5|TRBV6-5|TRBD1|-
CASSRVDRDQPQHF
TGTGCCAGCAGCCGGGTGGACAGGGACCAGCCCCAGCATTTT
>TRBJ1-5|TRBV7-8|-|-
CASSPSGGGDQPQHF
TGTGCCAGCAGCCCGAGTGGGGGGGGAGATCAGCCCCAGCATTTT
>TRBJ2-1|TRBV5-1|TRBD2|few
CASSFTSGYNEQFF
TGCGCCAGCAGCTTTACTAGCGGCTACAATGAGCAGTTCTTC
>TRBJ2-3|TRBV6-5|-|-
CASSYRGLSTDTQYF
TGTGCCAGCAGTTACCGAGGGTTGAGTACAGATACGCAGTATTTT
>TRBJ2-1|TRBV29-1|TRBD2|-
CSVAPGTSSWYNEQFF
TGCAGCGTTGCTCCCGGGACTAGTTCCTGGTACAATGAGCAGTTCTTC
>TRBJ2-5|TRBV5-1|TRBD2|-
CASRRGEYQETQYF
TGCGCCAGCAGACGGGGGGAGTACCAAGAGACCCAGTACTTC
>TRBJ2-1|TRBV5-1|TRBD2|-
CASSLAPAGGNNEQFF
TGCGCCAGCAGCTTGGCCCCTGCGGGAGGGAACAATGAGCAGTTCTTC
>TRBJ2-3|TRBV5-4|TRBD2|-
CASSSSTSGRVGSTDTQYF
TGTGCCAGCAGCTCCTCAACTAGCGGGAGGGTGGGGAGCACAGATACGCAGTATTTT
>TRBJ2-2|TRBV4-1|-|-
CASSQLIVTRPNTGELFF
TGCGCCAGCAGCCAACTGATCGTGACTAGGCCCAACACCGGGGAGCTGTTTTTT
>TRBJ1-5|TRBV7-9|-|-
CASSPGQPNQPQHF
TGTGCCAGCAGCCCCGGACAGCCTAATCAGCCCCAGCATTTT
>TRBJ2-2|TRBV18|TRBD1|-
CASSPSGQGSTGELFF
TGTGCCAGCTCACCGTCGGGACAGGGGAGCACCGGGGAGCTGTTTTTT
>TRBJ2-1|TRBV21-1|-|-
CASSKGIGTRFLPLSSYNEQFF
TGTGCCAGCAGCAAAGGGATAGGGACAAGGTTCCTCCCTCTCAGCTCCTACAATGAGCAGTTCTTC
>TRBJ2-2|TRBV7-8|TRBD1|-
CASSLETGAGELFF
TGTGCCAGCAGCTTAGAGACAGGGGCCGGGGAGCTGTTTTTT
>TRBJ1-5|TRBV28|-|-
CASRLPNQPQHF
TGTGCCAGCAGACTGCCCAATCAGCCCCAGCATTTT
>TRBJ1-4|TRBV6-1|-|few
CASSEGTGTHEKLFF
TGTGCCAGCAGTGAAGGAACAGGAACTCATGAAAAACTGTTTTTT
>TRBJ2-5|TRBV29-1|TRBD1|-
CSVGDRAETQYF
TGCAGCGTTGGGGACAGGGCAGAGACCCAGTACTTC
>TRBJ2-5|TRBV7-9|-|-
CASSLFKETQYF
TGTGCCAGCAGCTTGTTCAAAGAGACCCAGTACTTC
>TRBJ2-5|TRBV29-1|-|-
CSVGRGGLETQYF
TGCAGCGTTGGTAGGGGAGGTTTGGAGACCCAGTACTTC
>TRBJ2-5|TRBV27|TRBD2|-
CASSQGLASQETQYF
TGTGCCAGCAGTCAGGGACTAGCCTCCCAAGAGACCCAGTACTTC
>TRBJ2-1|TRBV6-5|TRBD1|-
CASSPDRGAYNEQFF
TGTGCCAGCAGTCCCGACAGGGGGGCCTACAATGAGCAGTTCTTC
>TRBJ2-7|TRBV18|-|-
CASSPVQGSVEQYF
TGTGCCAGCTCACCGGTACAGGGTTCGGTCGAGCAGTACTTC
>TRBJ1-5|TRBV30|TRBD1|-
CAWSVQGGQPQHF
TGTGCCTGGAGTGTACAGGGGGGGCAGCCCCAGCATTTT
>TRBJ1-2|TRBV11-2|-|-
CASSLEEAGLYGYTF
TGTGCCAGCAGCTTAGAAGAAGCAGGGCTCTATGGCTACACCTTC
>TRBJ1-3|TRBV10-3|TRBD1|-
CAISDGQASGNTIYF
TGTGCCATCAGTGATGGACAGGCTTCTGGAAACACCATATATTTT
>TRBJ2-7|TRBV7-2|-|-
CASSLAPGYYEQYF
TGTGCCAGCAGCTTAGCCCCGGGTTACTACGAGCAGTACTTC
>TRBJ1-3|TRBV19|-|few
CASSKDSRTSGNTIYF
TGTGCCAGTAGTAAGGACAGCCGAACCTCTGGAAACACCATATATTTT
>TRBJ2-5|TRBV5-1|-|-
CASSLGGRAQGTQYF
TGCGCCAGCAGCTTGGGGGGGCGCGCCCAAGGGACCCAGTACTTC
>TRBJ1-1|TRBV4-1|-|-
CASSQERGNTEAFF
TGCGCCAGCAGCCAAGAAAGGGGGAACACTGAAGCTTTCTTT